Following are 2 T cell receptor beta chains from one sample sequenced in a study of CD8 T cells in Susac syndrome. Random hexamers served to reverse transcribe roughly 0.5 to 1 ug RNA. TCRdb re-called the immunoSEQ multiplex PCR reads through MiXCR, storing one row per CDR3 protein. The top ten hold roughly 0.12% of the sample, which has around 180,000 distinct CDR3 sequences, 90% to 95% seen once. Sample: CD4+ T cells from PBMCs. The origin of the receptors is a human donor with Susac syndrome.

The chain couples TRBV6-2 or TRBV6-3 to TRBJ1-1; D is ambiguous. Germline CDR1 and CDR2: MNHEY and SVGEGT. V was trimmed by 8 bases and J by 0 bases, leaving 10 bases between them. CDR3 length: 13 residues. Here the CDR3 DNA reads TGTGCCAGCCTTGATAGGATGAACACTGAAGCTTTCTTT. Translating it yields CASLDRMNTEAFF.

The chain links TRBV20-1 to TRBJ2-2; the match to TRBD1 covers 9 bases. CDR3 length: 16 residues. The V segment lost 0 bases and the J segment 4 bases; nucleotides outside the gene matches: 6. The V gene's germline CDR1 is DFQATT and CDR2 SNEGSKA (reference sequence). The CDR3 sequence: CSARDPRTGATGELFF. CDR3 bases: TGCAGTGCTAGAGATCCTCGGACAGGGGCCACCGGGGAGCTGTTTTTT.